Included here is one T cell receptor (beta chain) sequence, with context. Its antigen is unidentified. The data derive from a study of Ad26.COV2.S vaccination and SARS-CoV-2 variants. On the study more broadly: The Ad26.COV2.S arm of the COV1001 trial was where the donor was placed. Overall study results and limits: Quantification of TCR breadth and depth may have yielded underestimates of total T cell responses.

Produced via immunoSEQ multiplex PCR; TCRdb's table is partial and in-frame only. The profile shows about 420,000 clones, roughly 90% of them singletons. Treatment given: roughly 19 received Ad26.COV2.S at low or high dose, single or two shots; 5 received placebo; per-sample allocation not given. On day 63 after the first injection, vaccine and placebo recipients gave samples. The donor was a Boston adult aged 18-55 years. It was Wuhan-strain SARS-CoV-2 spike that the Ad26 vaccine vector expressed. The sample consisted of peripheral blood, taken in a trial of Ad26.COV2.S vaccine versus placebo. This TCR derives from a person between 18 and 59 years old who received the Ad26.COV2.S COVID-19 vaccine or a placebo.

The CDR3 DNA reads TGTGCCAGCAGCCGATTGGGGGAAGAGACCCAGTACTTC. Translation gives CASSRLGEETQYF. The J gene is TRBJ2-5, the V gene TRBV7-9; D assignment may be TRBD1 or TRBD2 (5 bases each). Trimming pared 5 bases from V and 3 bases from J, leaving 10 bases between. CDR3 size: 13 residues. CDR1 and CDR2 from the germline V gene are SEHNR and FQNEAQ (reference sequence).